This T cell receptor (beta chain) emerged from a study of blood T cell repertoires in COVID-19. CDR1 and CDR2 from the germline V gene are MNHNY and SVGAGI (reference sequence). This CDR3 contains 12 residues. V shed 5 bases and J shed 3 bases, with 8 bases lying between them. The data were produced by immunoSEQ multiplex PCR, yet TCRdb's version contains in-frame clones alone and is incomplete. Among around 260,000 clones listed, around 80% were seen once. This receptor was taken from a man between 60 and 70 years old with acute or convalescent COVID-19. The specimen was peripheral blood. The chain couples TRBV6-6 to TRBJ2-7; possible D gene TRBD1, 5 bases. CDR3 amino acids: CASSPQDYEQYF. The CDR3 DNA reads TGTGCCAGCAGTCCACAGGACTACGAGCAGTACTTC.